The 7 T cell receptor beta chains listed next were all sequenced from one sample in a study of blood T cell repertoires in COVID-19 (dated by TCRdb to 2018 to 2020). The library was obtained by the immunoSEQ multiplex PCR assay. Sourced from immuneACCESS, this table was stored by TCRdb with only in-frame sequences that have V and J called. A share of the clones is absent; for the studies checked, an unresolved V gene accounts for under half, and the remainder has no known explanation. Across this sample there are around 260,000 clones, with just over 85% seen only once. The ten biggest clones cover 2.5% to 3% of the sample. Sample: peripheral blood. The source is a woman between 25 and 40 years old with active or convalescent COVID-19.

CDR3 sequence (DNA): TGTGCCAGCAGGGGGGCTGGACTAGCGGGGTCCCTCTCCTACGAGCAGTACTTC. This gives the protein CASRGAGLAGSLSYEQYF. The V and J genes are TRBV28 and TRBJ2-7, with 12 nucleotides matching TRBD2. The V segment lost 6 bases and the J segment 0 bases; nucleotides outside the gene matches: 12. Germline assignment: CDR1 MDHEN and CDR2 SYDVKM. CDR3 length: 18 amino acids.

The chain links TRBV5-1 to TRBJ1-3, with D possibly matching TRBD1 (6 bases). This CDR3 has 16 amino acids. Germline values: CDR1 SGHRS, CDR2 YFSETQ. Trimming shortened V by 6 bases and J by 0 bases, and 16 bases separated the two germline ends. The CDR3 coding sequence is TGCGCCAGCACCCCAACGGGACACCACTCTGGAAACACCATATATTTT. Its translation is CASTPTGHHSGNTIYF.

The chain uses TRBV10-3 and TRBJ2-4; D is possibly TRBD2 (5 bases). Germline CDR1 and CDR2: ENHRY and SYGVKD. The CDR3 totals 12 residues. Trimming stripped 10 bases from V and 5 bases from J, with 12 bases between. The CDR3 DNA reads TGTGCCACCGGACTGTCCGAAAACATTCAGTACTTC. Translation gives CATGLSENIQYF.

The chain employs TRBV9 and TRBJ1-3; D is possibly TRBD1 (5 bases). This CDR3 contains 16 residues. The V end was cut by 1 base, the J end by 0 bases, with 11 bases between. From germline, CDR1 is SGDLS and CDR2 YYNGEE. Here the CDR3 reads CASSVSGLPSGNTIYF. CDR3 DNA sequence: TGTGCCAGCAGCGTATCAGGGCTCCCCTCTGGAAACACCATATATTTT. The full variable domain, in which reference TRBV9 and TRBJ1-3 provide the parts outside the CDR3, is DSGVTQTPKHLITATGQRVTLRCSPRSGDLSVYWYQQSLDQGLQFLIQYYNGEERAKGNILERFSAQQFPDLHSELNLSSLELGDSALYFCASSVSGLPSGNTIYFGEGSWLTVV.

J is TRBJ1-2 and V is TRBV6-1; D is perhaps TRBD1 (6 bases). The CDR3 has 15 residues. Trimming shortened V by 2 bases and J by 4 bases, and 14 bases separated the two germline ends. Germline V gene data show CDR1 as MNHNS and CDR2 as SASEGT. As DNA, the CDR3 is TGTGCCAGCAGTGAAACTTCAGGGGAGGGCTATGGCTACACCTTC. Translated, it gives CASSETSGEGYGYTF.

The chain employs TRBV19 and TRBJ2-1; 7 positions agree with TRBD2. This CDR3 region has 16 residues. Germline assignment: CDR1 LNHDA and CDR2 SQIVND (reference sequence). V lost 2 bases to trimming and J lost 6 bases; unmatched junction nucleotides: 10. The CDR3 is CASSISFWGGGNEQFF. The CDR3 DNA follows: TGTGCCAGTAGTATATCATTTTGGGGCGGGGGCAATGAGCAGTTCTTC.

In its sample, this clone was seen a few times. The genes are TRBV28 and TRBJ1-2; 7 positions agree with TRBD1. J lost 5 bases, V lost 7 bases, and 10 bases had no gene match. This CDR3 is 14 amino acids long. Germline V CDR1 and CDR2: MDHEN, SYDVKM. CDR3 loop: CASTPGGTEYGYTF. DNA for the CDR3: TGTGCCAGCACCCCAGGGGGGACGGAGTATGGCTACACCTTC.